Sequencing of this T cell receptor beta chain was carried out in a study of molecular identifiers for immune sequencing clone quantification. Germline loops: CDR1 MNHEY, CDR2 SMNVEV (reference sequence). With 2 bases removed from V and 3 bases from J, the gap between germline ends came to 10 bases. The CDR3 consists of 14 residues. This clonotype was observed many times. TCRdb independently ran MiXCR on the PCR reads; one entry per CDR3 protein. The table shows 400,000 to 600,000 distinct CDR3 sequences, with around 21% occurring only once. The origin of this receptor is a human donor in good health. Some libraries in this study had Jurkat cell RNA spiked in. The J gene is TRBJ1-1, the V gene TRBV27; the D is unclear. The material sequenced was naive CD8+ T cells from blood, with Jurkat cell RNA spiked in. Described subset: FACS-sorted CD8+CD4-CCR7+CD45RA+ naive T cells. The CDR3 loop is CASSLRGGYTEAFF. The DNA of the CDR3 is TGTGCCAGCAGTTTACGGGGAGGGTACACTGAAGCTTTCTTT.